The source of this T cell receptor beta chain is a study of shared clonotypes between healthy human individuals. For the study at large: The cohort comprised a couple of women and a few men. Their ages spanned 18 to 49 years.

Sequencing was performed with immunoSEQ multiplex PCR; in TCRdb, only in-frame clones are kept and a portion is missing. The sample consists of 2 million to 2.5 million clones, about 95% of them appearing once. CD8 cells regarded as naive lacked CD45RO, were positively chosen for CCR7, and omitted terminally differentiated effector memory CD45RA+ cells. The germline CDR1 and CDR2 sequences are SNHLY and FYNNEI. The CDR3 loop spans 13 amino acids. V lost 9 bases, J lost 5 bases, and 11 bases lay in between. This clone is a singleton in its sample. The TCR originated in a man younger than 35 in good health. The specimen sequenced was naive CD8+ T cells sorted from blood. The V gene is TRBV2, the J gene TRBJ1-6; perhaps TRBD1 as D (5 bases). The CDR3 loop is CAREAGNNSPLHF. The CDR3 DNA follows: TGTGCCAGGGAGGCAGGGAATAATTCACCCCTCCACTTT.